One and the same sample provided the 30 T cell receptor beta chains below, sequenced in a study of cytomegalovirus exposure and HLA in healthy donors (dated by TCRdb to the late 2010s). The library was built by means of the immunoSEQ multiplex PCR assay. Here the immuneACCESS table is served through TCRdb, limited to in-frame sequences with V and J called. Missing clones are a known gap in these copies; in checked studies unresolved V genes cover under half, and the rest lacks a known reason. The table for this sample lists 150,000 to 200,000 clones; nearly 90% of them were counted only once. The ten largest clones capture about a tenth of the sample. Sequenced material: PBMCs. These TCRs come from a woman aged 18-29 years in good health and CMV-seropositive.

The chain recombines TRBV9 with TRBJ2-2; no firm D call. Germline CDR1 and CDR2: SGDLS and YYNGEE. The CDR3 spans 14 residues. Trimming removed 3 bases at V and 3 bases at J, with 9 bases between. The CDR3: CASSDSVYTGELFF. The CDR3 DNA follows: TGTGCCAGCAGCGATTCCGTTTACACCGGGGAGCTGTTTTTT.

DNA for the CDR3: TGTGCCAGCTTTCTAGATAGCTCCTACAATGAGCAGTTCTTC. Its translation is CASFLDSSYNEQFF. This chain joins TRBV18 and TRBJ2-1; D gene uncertain. The germline V gene encodes CDR1 KGHSH and CDR2 LQKENI. V was trimmed by 7 bases and J by 0 bases, leaving 10 bases between them. The CDR3 runs 14 residues.

This clone showed up just once. V and J are TRBV2 and TRBJ1-1; D is unclear. The CDR3 contains 14 residues. Germline V CDR1 and CDR2: SNHLY, FYNNEI. Deletions cut 3 bases from V and 1 base from J, with 9 bases between. The DNA of the CDR3 is TGTGCCAGCAGTGACCCCAGGAAGAACACTGAAGCTTTCTTT. Translation: CASSDPRKNTEAFF.

The count of this clone is one. The chain has TRBV2 and TRBJ2-1; D may be TRBD2 (6 bases). Trimming removed 10 bases at V and 8 bases at J, with 18 bases between. The CDR3 runs 13 residues. Germline V gene sequence: CDR1 SNHLY, CDR2 FYNNEI. CDR3 sequence: CANPRGFRDEQFF. The CDR3 bases are TGTGCCAATCCCCGGGGGTTTCGGGATGAGCAGTTCTTC.

This chain joins TRBV28 and TRBJ2-3; TRBD2 agrees at 9 bases. Losses at the gene ends were 8 bases for V and 0 bases for J; bases not matched to a gene: 21. The CDR3 consists of 20 residues. Germline-derived CDR1 and CDR2 are MDHEN and SYDVKM. CDR3 sequence: CASPRSGSSGRPTSTDTQYF. The DNA of the CDR3 is TGTGCCAGCCCCCGCAGTGGCAGCAGCGGGAGGCCAACTAGCACAGATACGCAGTATTTT.

The rearrangement joins TRBV7-3 to TRBJ2-6; TRBD2 is a possible D gene (5 bases). V was trimmed by 4 bases and J by 2 bases, leaving 12 bases between them. The germline gives CDR1 SGHTA, CDR2 FQGTGA. The CDR3 is 16 residues long. The CDR3 nucleotides read TGTGCCAGCAGCTCAGGCGGGCTCGCTGGGGCCAACGTCCTGACTTTC. Translating gives CASSSGGLAGANVLTF.

The rearrangement joins TRBV19 to TRBJ2-7, with unresolved D. V lost 3 bases and J lost 2, with 11 bases in between. The V gene's germline CDR1 is LNHDA and CDR2 SQIVND (reference sequence). The CDR3 consists of 14 residues. This CDR3 is CASSIEWATYEQYF. The CDR3 DNA reads as TGTGCCAGTAGTATTGAATGGGCTACCTACGAGCAGTACTTC. Complete variable domain (other parts from reference TRBV19 and TRBJ2-7): DGGITQSPKYLFRKEGQNVTLSCEQNLNHDAMYWYRQDPGQGLRLIYYSQIVNDFQKGDIAEGYSVSREKKESFPLTVTSAQKNPTAFYLCASSIEWATYEQYFGPGTRLTVT.

The chain couples TRBV6-6 to TRBJ2-5; no clear D gene. This CDR3 has 12 amino acids. The germline V gene has CDR1 MNHNY and CDR2 SVGAGI (reference sequence). V lost 2 bases and J 3 bases, leaving 4 bases between the germline ends. CDR3 bases: TGTGCCAGCAGTTACCGTGAAGAGACCCAGTACTTC. Its protein product is CASSYREETQYF.

V is TRBV5-1 and J is TRBJ1-1; 7 bases fit TRBD1. The germline CDR1 and CDR2 sequences are SGHRS and YFSETQ. The trim removed 1 base at V and 2 bases at J, leaving 5 bases unmatched. The length of the CDR3 is 15 residues. CDR3 sequence: CASSLWQGVNTEAFF. The CDR3 region has the DNA TGCGCCAGCAGCTTGTGGCAGGGGGTCAACACTGAAGCTTTCTTT.

This sequence joins TRBV6-6 and TRBJ2-3; D gene ambiguous. Germline V gene data show CDR1 as MNHNY and CDR2 as SVGAGI (reference sequence). This CDR3 contains 13 residues. V was shortened by 2 bases and J by 4 bases, with 7 bases between the two germline ends. The CDR3 is CASSYVAADTQYF. The CDR3 DNA sequence: TGTGCCAGCAGTTACGTAGCCGCAGATACGCAGTATTTT.

V and J are TRBV6-1 and TRBJ1-1; TRBD1 agrees at 7 bases. CDR1 is MNHNS and CDR2 is SASEGT in the germline V gene. The CDR3 is 16 amino acids. After removal of 2 bases from V and 3 bases from J, the junction contained 9 bases not matched to a gene. The CDR3, as DNA: TGTGCCAGCAGTGAAACCGCACGAGGGGGCGACACTGAAGCTTTCTTT. This encodes CASSETARGGDTEAFF.

V and J are TRBV29-1 and TRBJ2-1; D ambiguous. This CDR3 has 13 residues. Between the trimmed V and J ends, which lost 0 bases and 9 bases, there was a span of 12 bases. Germline V gene data show CDR1 as SQVTM and CDR2 as ANQGSEA. CDR3 amino acids: CSVEDFEFSEQFF. DNA of the CDR3: TGCAGCGTTGAAGATTTCGAGTTTAGTGAGCAGTTCTTC.

This sequence joins TRBV5-1 and TRBJ2-5; 9 bases are a match to TRBD1. V shed 4 bases, J shed 5 bases, and the junction held 6 bases outside the gene matches. Germline V gene lookup returns CDR1 SGHRS and CDR2 YFSETQ. CDR3 length: 14 amino acids. CDR3 sequence: CASSRGTGLETQYF. In DNA form, the CDR3 reads TGCGCCAGCAGCCGTGGGACAGGGTTGGAGACCCAGTACTTC.

The genes are TRBV9 and TRBJ2-1; possible D gene TRBD2, 6 bases. The V and J ends lost 4 bases and 3 bases respectively, with 11 bases between them. CDR3 length: 14 residues. Per germline, CDR1 SGDLS and CDR2 YYNGEE. As DNA, the CDR3 is TGTGCCAGCAGCTCCCCGGGACTCTACAATGAGCAGTTCTTC. It is translated as CASSSPGLYNEQFF.

This chain links TRBV18 with TRBJ1-1; 8 nucleotides match TRBD1. Germline CDR1 and CDR2: KGHSH and LQKENI. V trimming: 2 bases; J trimming: 0 bases; junction bases outside the gene matches: 5. The CDR3 length is 16 residues. The CDR3 region is CASSPGDRPMNTEAFF. CDR3 nucleotide sequence: TGTGCCAGCTCACCAGGGGACAGGCCCATGAACACTGAAGCTTTCTTT.

The chain links TRBV19 to TRBJ1-5; 9 bases align to TRBD1. The CDR3 runs to 16 residues. Looked up from germline, CDR1 is LNHDA and CDR2 is SQIVND (reference sequence). The V segment lost 4 bases and the J segment 0 bases; nucleotides outside the gene matches: 4. CDR3 protein: CASSTRTGDSNQPQHF. CDR3 DNA: TGTGCCAGTAGTACCCGGACAGGGGATAGCAATCAGCCCCAGCATTTT.

Remarks on this clone: Germline and junction disagree at one end, which may indicate a read error. The chain has TRBV29-1 and TRBJ1-4; weak D call: TRBD1 (5 bases). There are 13 residues in the CDR3. The germline V gene encodes CDR1 SQVTM and CDR2 ANQGSEA. CDR3 residues: CSVAQGTYEKLFF. For the CDR3, the DNA is TGCAGCGTTGCTCAGGGAACTTATGAAAAACTGTTTTTT.

This clone came up a few times. The chain links TRBV30 to TRBJ1-5, with TRBD1 as a possible D gene (5 bases). Germline V lookup: CDR1 GTSNPN, CDR2 SVGIG (reference sequence). The CDR3 has 14 residues. V lost 1 base and J 0 bases, leaving 7 bases between the germline ends. The CDR3 loop is CAWSAGHSNQPQHF. The CDR3 nucleotides read TGTGCCTGGAGTGCAGGGCATAGCAATCAGCCCCAGCATTTT.

This CDR3 reads CSVQDRAKNIQYF. CDR3 coding DNA: TGCAGCGTTCAGGACAGGGCCAAAAACATTCAGTACTTC. The chain couples TRBV29-1 to TRBJ2-4, with 7 nucleotides matching TRBD1. Germline CDR1 is SQVTM and CDR2 is ANQGSEA. The CDR3 contains 13 residues. After removal of 5 bases from V and 1 base from J, the junction contained 2 bases not matched to a gene.

The chain uses TRBV18 and TRBJ2-7, with TRBD1 matching over 11 bases. Germline trimming cut 3 bases from V and 1 base from J; bases unmatched to any gene: 2. The CDR3 consists of 15 residues. From germline, CDR1 is KGHSH and CDR2 LQKENI. CDR3 DNA sequence: TGTGCCAGCTCACCGGGACAGGGGGTATCCTACGAGCAGTACTTC. Translating gives CASSPGQGVSYEQYF.

V gene TRBV5-1 combines with J gene TRBJ2-1; TRBD2 agrees at 10 bases. There are 17 residues in the CDR3. Germline CDR1 SGHRS, CDR2 YFSETQ. Unmatched junction bases numbered 11, after V lost 0 bases and J lost 8 bases. DNA of the CDR3: TGCGCCAGCAGCTTGGCCTTTGCTAGCGGGAGCGGCTATGAGCAGTTCTTC. Amino acid sequence: CASSLAFASGSGYEQFF.

The chain couples TRBV7-2 to TRBJ2-3, with a weak D call TRBD2 (5 bases). This CDR3 spans 13 amino acids. CDR1 SGHTA and CDR2 FQGNSA come from the germline V gene. Trimming removed 0 bases at V and 4 bases at J, with 5 bases between. CDR3 in amino acids: CASSLAGADTQYF. CDR3 in DNA: TGTGCCAGCAGCTTAGCGGGAGCAGATACGCAGTATTTT.

The rearrangement joins TRBV9 to TRBJ2-5, with a tentative D call TRBD2 (6 bases). Trimming stripped 3 bases from V and 2 bases from J, with 14 bases between. Germline CDR1 is SGDLS and CDR2 is YYNGEE. This CDR3 spans 15 amino acids. CDR3 DNA: TGTGCCAGCAGCGCCACGAGCGGGCAACAAGAGACCCAGTACTTC. This gives the protein CASSATSGQQETQYF.

This chain links TRBV10-3 with TRBJ2-5, with D maybe TRBD2 (5 bases). Germline V gene data show CDR1 as ENHRY and CDR2 as SYGVKD. The CDR3 contains 12 residues. V lost 3 bases to trimming and J lost 4 bases, with 6 bases between them. CDR3 in amino acids: CAISDRGETQYF. For the CDR3, the DNA is TGTGCCATCAGTGATCGGGGAGAGACCCAGTACTTC.

The DNA of the CDR3 is TGTGCCAGCAGCCGTCGACAGGGAATAGTAGGAAACACCATATATTTT. Its protein product is CASSRRQGIVGNTIYF. The chain carries TRBV5-5 and TRBJ1-3, with 7 positions matching TRBD1. With 4 bases clipped from V and 4 bases from J, the junction kept 11 bases outside the gene matches. Germline assignment: CDR1 SGHKS and CDR2 YYEKEE (reference sequence). The CDR3 covers 16 residues.

The V gene is TRBV4-2, the J gene TRBJ1-1; no firm D call. Germline V lookup: CDR1 LGHNA, CDR2 YNFKEQ. V was cut by 0 bases and J by 5 bases, with 16 bases left in between. The CDR3 length is 16 residues. The CDR3, as DNA: TGTGCCAGCAGCCAAGAGTTCTCCGTGAAGAGGACTGAAGCTTTCTTT. Protein sequence: CASSQEFSVKRTEAFF.

The chain joins TRBV10-3 to TRBJ2-5, with 8 bases that match TRBD2. This CDR3 is built from 15 residues. Germline values: CDR1 ENHRY, CDR2 SYGVKD. V lost 2 bases, J lost 4 bases, and 6 bases stayed unmatched. The CDR3 loop is CAISEPGGRGETQYF. CDR3 bases: TGTGCCATCAGTGAGCCGGGAGGGAGGGGAGAGACCCAGTACTTC.

This clone was recorded only once. The chain combines TRBV28 with TRBJ1-5; the match to TRBD1 covers 8 bases. The ends lost 6 bases at V and 6 bases at J; junction bases unmatched: 10. Germline-derived CDR1 and CDR2 are MDHEN and SYDVKM. The CDR3 has 15 amino acids. CDR3 sequence: CASSPPRQGTQPQHF. The CDR3 DNA reads TGTGCCAGCAGCCCTCCTAGACAGGGGACTCAGCCCCAGCATTTT.

This sequence joins TRBV30 and TRBJ2-7, with unresolved D. The CDR3 has 14 residues. Germline CDR1 GTSNPN, CDR2 SVGIG (reference sequence). The V and J ends lost 4 bases and 6 bases respectively, with 19 bases between them. CDR3 sequence reads: CAWTLSGPLPEQYF. In DNA form, the CDR3 reads TGTGCCTGGACCCTCTCTGGGCCTCTCCCCGAGCAGTACTTC. Full variable domain (rest looked up from reference TRBV30 and TRBJ2-7): SQTIHQWPATLVQPVGSPLSLECTVEGTSNPNLYWYRQAAGRGLQLLFYSVGIGQISSEVPQNLSASRPQDRQFILSSKKLLLSDSGFYLCAWTLSGPLPEQYFGPGTRLTVT.

In regard to this clone: Germline is not matched at one junction end, which may reflect a read error. The genes are TRBV7-8 and TRBJ1-3, with D possibly being TRBD1 (5 bases). The CDR3 consists of 14 residues. Germline assignment: CDR1 SGHVS and CDR2 FQNEAQ. Here the CDR3 reads CASSVGQPGNTIYF. The CDR3 DNA follows: TGTGCCAGCAGCGTCGGACAACCTGGGAACACCATATATTTT.